What follows are 11 T cell receptor beta chains derived from one specimen sequenced in a study of T cells in Graves' hyperthyroidism and ophthalmopathy. RNA transcripts served as the template for amplifying TCR beta CDR3 regions. First-round RT-PCR targeting the TCR CDR3 was performed with the HTBI primer set. MiXCR, applied by TCRdb to the multiplex PCR reads, yields one record per CDR3 protein. The repertoire holds approximately 720,000 distinct CDR3 sequences, with roughly a sixth as singletons. What was sequenced was blood. The receptors stem from a woman aged 45-60 years with Graves' hyperthyroidism that later progressed to Graves' ophthalmopathy.

The chain couples TRBV27 to TRBJ2-7; 12 bases fit TRBD2. Losses at the gene ends were 5 bases for V and 3 bases for J; bases not matched to a gene: 8. Germline values: CDR1 MNHEY, CDR2 SMNVEV (reference sequence). The CDR3 has 16 residues. CDR3 in DNA: TGTGCCAGCAGTCCAGGACTAGCGGGGAAATTCTACGAGCAGTACTTC. This gives the protein CASSPGLAGKFYEQYF.

This clonotype occurred many times. The chain is built from TRBV7-2 and TRBJ2-3; 10 nucleotides match TRBD2. The germline V gene has CDR1 SGHTA and CDR2 FQGNSA. With 5 bases clipped from V and 0 bases from J, the junction kept 17 bases outside the gene matches. The CDR3 sequence is 20 residues long. In nucleotides, the CDR3 is TGTGCCAGCAGCCCCCAGGGGGGAGCGGGGGGGGCGCTTAGCACAGATACGCAGTATTTT. This translates into CASSPQGGAGGALSTDTQYF. The whole variable domain, remainder taken from reference TRBV7-2 and TRBJ2-3, is GAGVSQSPSNKVTEKGKDVELRCDPISGHTALYWYRQSLGQGLEFLIYFQGNSAPDKSGLPSDRFSAERTGGSVSTLTIQRTQQEDSAVYLCASSPQGGAGGALSTDTQYFGPGTRLTVL.

This rearrangement joins TRBV7-8 to TRBJ2-1; D could derive from TRBD1 or TRBD2 (5 bases each). With 7 bases removed from V and 7 bases from J, the gap between germline ends came to 17 bases. From germline, CDR1 is SGHVS and CDR2 FQNEAQ. This CDR3 comprises 14 residues. The CDR3: CASTSMGWGNEQFF. CDR3 sequence (DNA): TGTGCCAGCACCAGCATGGGTTGGGGGAATGAGCAGTTCTTC.

At least ten counts were recorded for this clonotype. The V call is TRBV7-8, the J call TRBJ1-1, with D hard to call. The CDR3 runs 12 residues. V shed 5 bases and J shed 7 bases, with 11 bases lying between them. Germline V gives CDR1 SGHVS, CDR2 FQNEAQ. The CDR3 DNA sequence: TGTGCCAGCAGCCTATACAAAAATGAAGCTTTCTTT. This codes for CASSLYKNEAFF.

This clonotype showed up just a few times. This chain joins TRBV6-2 or TRBV6-3 and TRBJ2-6; D not resolved. Trimming took 2 bases from V and 2 from J, leaving 4 bases between them. Germline V CDR1 and CDR2: MNHEY, SVGEGT. This CDR3 contains 14 residues. DNA for the CDR3: TGTGCCAGCAGTTACGGCCCTGGGGCCAACGTCCTGACTTTC. It encodes CASSYGPGANVLTF.

CDR3 nucleotide sequence: TGTGCCAGCTCACTAAGACAGGGAGCCCTCTCTGAAGCTTTCTTT. Translating gives CASSLRQGALSEAFF. The V gene is TRBV18, the J gene TRBJ1-1, with 7 bases that match TRBD1. The CDR3 is 15 amino acids. The trim removed 4 bases at V and 6 bases at J, leaving 11 bases unmatched. Germline V gene data show CDR1 as KGHSH and CDR2 as LQKENI.

This clonotype was detected many times. V and J are TRBV30 and TRBJ2-1; 8 bases match TRBD1. Germline-derived CDR1 and CDR2 are GTSNPN and SVGIG (reference sequence). The V and J ends lost 3 bases and 9 bases, in that order; junction bases with no gene match: 10. The CDR3 length is 14 residues. The CDR3 is CAWSQLQGGGEQFF. In DNA, the CDR3 is TGTGCCTGGAGCCAACTACAGGGGGGCGGTGAGCAGTTCTTC.

This chain connects TRBV29-1 to TRBJ2-7; D possibly corresponds to TRBD1 (7 bases). V was clipped by 8 bases and J by 4 bases, with 18 bases between them. The germline V gene has CDR1 SQVTM and CDR2 ANQGSEA. This CDR3 comprises 13 residues. The CDR3 DNA follows: TGCAGCATAAACGAGGGGGCGGGATACGAGCAGTACTTC. As protein: CSINEGAGYEQYF.

J is TRBJ1-1 and V is TRBV4-2; TRBD1 matches 8 bases. Germline values: CDR1 LGHNA, CDR2 YNFKEQ. Trimming at V came to 0 bases and at J to 11 bases, leaving 8 bases not matched to a gene. The CDR3 length is 14 residues. The CDR3 bases are TGTGCCAGCAGCCAAGATCCCGGAGGACAGGGTGCTTTCTTT. It encodes CASSQDPGGQGAFF.

This clonotype was counted only a few times. The chain uses TRBV5-1 and TRBJ2-1; D is unresolved. V lost 5 bases to trimming and J lost 3 bases, with 9 bases between them. This CDR3 has 13 residues. Germline V gene sequence: CDR1 SGHRS, CDR2 YFSETQ. CDR3 nucleotides: TGCGCCAGCAGTGCAGATAACTACAATGAGCAGTTCTTC. As protein: CASSADNYNEQFF.

This clonotype was counted a few times. V gene TRBV7-2 combines with J gene TRBJ1-4; D gene uncertain. The CDR3 runs 13 residues. Trimming removed 4 bases at V and 8 bases at J, with 11 bases between. Germline CDR1 and CDR2: SGHTA and FQGNSA. The CDR3 region is CASSSELREKLFF. In nucleotides, the CDR3 is TGTGCCAGCAGCTCTGAACTGCGAGAAAAACTGTTTTTT. Full variable domain (outside the CDR3, taken from reference TRBV7-2 and TRBJ1-4): GAGVSQSPSNKVTEKGKDVELRCDPISGHTALYWYRQSLGQGLEFLIYFQGNSAPDKSGLPSDRFSAERTGGSVSTLTIQRTQQEDSAVYLCASSSELREKLFFGSGTQLSVL.